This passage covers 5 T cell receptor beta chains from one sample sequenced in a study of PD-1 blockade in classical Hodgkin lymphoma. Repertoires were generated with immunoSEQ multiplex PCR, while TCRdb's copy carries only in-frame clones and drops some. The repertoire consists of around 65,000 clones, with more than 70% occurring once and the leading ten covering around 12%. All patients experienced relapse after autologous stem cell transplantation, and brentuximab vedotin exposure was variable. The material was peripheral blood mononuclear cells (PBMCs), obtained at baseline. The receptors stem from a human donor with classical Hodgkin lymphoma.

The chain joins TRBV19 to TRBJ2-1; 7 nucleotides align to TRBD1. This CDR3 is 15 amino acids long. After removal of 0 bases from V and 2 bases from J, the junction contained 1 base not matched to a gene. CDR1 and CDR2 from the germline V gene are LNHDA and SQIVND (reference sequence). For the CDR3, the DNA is TGTGCCAGTAGTATAGACCAGGGGGCCTACAATGAGCAGTTCTTC. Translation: CASSIDQGAYNEQFF.

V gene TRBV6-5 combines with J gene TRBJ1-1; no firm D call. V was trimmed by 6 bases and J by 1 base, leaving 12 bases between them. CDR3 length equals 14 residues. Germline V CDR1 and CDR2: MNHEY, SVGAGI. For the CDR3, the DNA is TGTGCCAGCAGATATGAAGTCAGGAACACTGAAGCTTTCTTT. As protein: CASRYEVRNTEAFF.

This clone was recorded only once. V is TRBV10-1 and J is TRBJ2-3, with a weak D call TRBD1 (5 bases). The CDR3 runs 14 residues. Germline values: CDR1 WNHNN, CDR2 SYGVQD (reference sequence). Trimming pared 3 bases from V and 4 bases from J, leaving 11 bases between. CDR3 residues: CASSDIQGSDTQYF. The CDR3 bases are TGCGCCAGCAGTGACATCCAGGGTTCAGATACGCAGTATTTT.

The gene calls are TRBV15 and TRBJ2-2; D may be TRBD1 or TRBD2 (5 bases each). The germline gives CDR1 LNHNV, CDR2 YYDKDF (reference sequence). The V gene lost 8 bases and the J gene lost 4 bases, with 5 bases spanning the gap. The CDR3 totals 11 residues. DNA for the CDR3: TGTGCCACCGGGGGCACCGGGGAGCTGTTTTTT. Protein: CATGGTGELFF.

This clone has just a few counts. The CDR3 DNA reads as TGTGCCAGCAGTGAATACGGGGCGCGGGGCGGCTACGAGCAGTACTTC. This codes for CASSEYGARGGYEQYF. The chain joins TRBV25-1 to TRBJ2-7; a weak D match, TRBD2 (6 bases). Trimming pared 0 bases from V and 3 bases from J, leaving 15 bases between. Germline V CDR1 and CDR2: MGHDK, SYGVNS. The CDR3 runs to 16 residues.